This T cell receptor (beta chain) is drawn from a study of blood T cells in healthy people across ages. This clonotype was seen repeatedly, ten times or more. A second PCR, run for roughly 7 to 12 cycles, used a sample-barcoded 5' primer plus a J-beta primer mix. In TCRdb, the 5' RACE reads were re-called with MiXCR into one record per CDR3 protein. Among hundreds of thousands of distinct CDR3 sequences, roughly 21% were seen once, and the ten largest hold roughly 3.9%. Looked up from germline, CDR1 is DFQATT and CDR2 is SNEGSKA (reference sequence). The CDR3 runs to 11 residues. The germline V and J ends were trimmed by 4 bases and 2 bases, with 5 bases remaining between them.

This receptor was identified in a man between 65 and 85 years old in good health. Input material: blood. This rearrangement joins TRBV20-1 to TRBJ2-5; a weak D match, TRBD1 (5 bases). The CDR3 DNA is TGCAGTGCTAAGGGGCAAGAGACCCAGTACTTC. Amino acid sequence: CSAKGQETQYF.